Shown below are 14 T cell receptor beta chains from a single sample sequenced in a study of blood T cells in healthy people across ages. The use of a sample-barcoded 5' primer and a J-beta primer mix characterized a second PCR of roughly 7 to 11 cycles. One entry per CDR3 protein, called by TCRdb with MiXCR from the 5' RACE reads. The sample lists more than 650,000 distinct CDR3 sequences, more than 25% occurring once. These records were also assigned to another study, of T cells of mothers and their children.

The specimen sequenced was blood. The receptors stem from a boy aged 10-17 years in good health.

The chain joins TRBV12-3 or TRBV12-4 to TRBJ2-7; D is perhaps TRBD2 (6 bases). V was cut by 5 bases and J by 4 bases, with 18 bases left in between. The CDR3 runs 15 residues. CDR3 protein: CASSLGLSGGYEQYF. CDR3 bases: TGTGCCAGCAGTCTGGGGCTTAGCGGTGGTTACGAGCAGTACTTC.

This CDR3 is CSVEEVGQRTYEQYF. For the CDR3, the DNA is TGCAGCGTTGAAGAGGTCGGACAGAGAACCTACGAGCAGTACTTC. The rearrangement joins TRBV29-1 to TRBJ2-7; TRBD1 might be the D (6 bases). Trimming shortened V by 0 bases and J by 2 bases, and 14 bases separated the two germline ends. Germline CDR1 and CDR2: SQVTM and ANQGSEA. The CDR3 length is 15 residues.

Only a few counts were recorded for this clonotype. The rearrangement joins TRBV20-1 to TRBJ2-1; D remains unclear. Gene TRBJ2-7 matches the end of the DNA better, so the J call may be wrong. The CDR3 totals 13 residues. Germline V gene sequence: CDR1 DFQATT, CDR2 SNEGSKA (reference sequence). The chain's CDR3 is CSARGVSSYEQYF. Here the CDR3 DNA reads TGCAGTGCTAGAGGGGTTAGCTCCTACGAGCAGTACTTC.

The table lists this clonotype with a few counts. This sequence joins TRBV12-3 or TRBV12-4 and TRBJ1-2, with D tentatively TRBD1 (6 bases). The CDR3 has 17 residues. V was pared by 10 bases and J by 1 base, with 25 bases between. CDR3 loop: CAITRVGQKLLNYGYTF. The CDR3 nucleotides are TGTGCCATCACCAGAGTTGGACAGAAACTCCTTAACTATGGCTACACCTTC.

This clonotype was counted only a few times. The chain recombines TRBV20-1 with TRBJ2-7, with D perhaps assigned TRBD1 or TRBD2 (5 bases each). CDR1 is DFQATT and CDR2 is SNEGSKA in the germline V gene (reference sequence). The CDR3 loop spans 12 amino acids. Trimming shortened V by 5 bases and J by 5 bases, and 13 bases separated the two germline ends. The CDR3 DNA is TGCAGTGCTGGGCTGGGGCGGGACGAGCAGTACTTC. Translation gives CSAGLGRDEQYF.

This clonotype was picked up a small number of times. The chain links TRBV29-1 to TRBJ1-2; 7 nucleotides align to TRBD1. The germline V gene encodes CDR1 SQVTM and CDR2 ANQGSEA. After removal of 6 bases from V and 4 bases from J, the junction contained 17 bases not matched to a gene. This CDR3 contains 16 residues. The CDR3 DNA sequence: TGCAGCGTCGACAGGGACGGGACAGCCGAAACCTATGGCTACACCTTC. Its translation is CSVDRDGTAETYGYTF.

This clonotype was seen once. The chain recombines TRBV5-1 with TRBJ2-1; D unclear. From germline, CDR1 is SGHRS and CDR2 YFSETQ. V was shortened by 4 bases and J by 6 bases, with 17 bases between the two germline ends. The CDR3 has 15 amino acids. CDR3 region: CASSNRYDGLNEQFF. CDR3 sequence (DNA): TGCGCCAGCAGCAACCGCTACGACGGCCTCAATGAGCAGTTCTTC.

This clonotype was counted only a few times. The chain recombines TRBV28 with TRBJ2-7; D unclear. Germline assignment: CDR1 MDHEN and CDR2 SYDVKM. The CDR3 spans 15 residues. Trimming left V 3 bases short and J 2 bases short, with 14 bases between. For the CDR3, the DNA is TGTGCCAGCAGTTTGGTGGAGTCGCAGCCCTACGAGCAGTACTTC. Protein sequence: CASSLVESQPYEQYF.

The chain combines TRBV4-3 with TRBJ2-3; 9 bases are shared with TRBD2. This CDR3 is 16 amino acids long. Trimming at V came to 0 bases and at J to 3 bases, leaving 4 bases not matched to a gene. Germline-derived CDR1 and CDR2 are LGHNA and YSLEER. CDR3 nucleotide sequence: TGCGCCAGCAGCCAAGATTACACTAGCGGGACAGATACGCAGTATTTT. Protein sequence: CASSQDYTSGTDTQYF.

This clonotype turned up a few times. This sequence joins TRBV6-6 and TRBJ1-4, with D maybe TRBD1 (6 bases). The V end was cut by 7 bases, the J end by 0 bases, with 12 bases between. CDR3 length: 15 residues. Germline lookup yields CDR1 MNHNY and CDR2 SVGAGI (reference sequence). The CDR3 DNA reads TGTGCCAGCACTCCCAAGGGGGCAACTAATGAAAAACTGTTTTTT. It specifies CASTPKGATNEKLFF.

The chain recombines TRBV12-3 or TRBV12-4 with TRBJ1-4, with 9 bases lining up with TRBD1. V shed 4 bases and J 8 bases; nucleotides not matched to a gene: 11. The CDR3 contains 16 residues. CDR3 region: CASSSNTGGGREKLFF. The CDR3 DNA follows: TGTGCCAGCAGTTCTAATACAGGGGGCGGCCGGGAAAAACTGTTTTTT.

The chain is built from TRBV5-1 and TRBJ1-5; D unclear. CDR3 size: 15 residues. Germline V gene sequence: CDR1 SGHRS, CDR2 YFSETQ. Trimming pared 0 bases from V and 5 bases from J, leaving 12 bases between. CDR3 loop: CASSLGETPDQPQHF. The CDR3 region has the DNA TGCGCCAGCAGCTTGGGGGAGACACCCGATCAGCCCCAGCATTTT.

Here the CDR3 reads CASSFSGSNNEQFF. CDR3 sequence (DNA): TGTGCCAGCAGCTTTAGCGGGTCTAACAATGAGCAGTTCTTC. The chain has TRBV7-3 and TRBJ2-1, with 7 bases matching TRBD2. V shed 3 bases, J shed 5 bases, and the junction held 4 bases outside the gene matches. Germline V CDR1 and CDR2: SGHTA, FQGTGA. The CDR3 length is 14 residues.

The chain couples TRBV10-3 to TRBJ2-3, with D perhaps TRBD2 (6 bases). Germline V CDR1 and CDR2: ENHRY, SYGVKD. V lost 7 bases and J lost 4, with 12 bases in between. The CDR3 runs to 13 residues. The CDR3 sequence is CAIKEGSADTQYF. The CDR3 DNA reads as TGTGCCATCAAGGAGGGATCGGCAGATACGCAGTATTTT.